The clone carrying this TCR beta chain was counted many times. Its cognate antigen is unknown. V was shortened by 5 bases and J by 0 bases, with 13 bases between the two germline ends. Germline CDR1 reads MNHNS; CDR2 reads SASEGT. CDR3 size: 15 residues. PBMCs stemmed from 7.5 to 10 ml of fresh peripheral blood. RNA served as the template for amplifying TCR beta CDR3 regions. HTBI primers primed a first-round RT-PCR, and a second-round multiplex PCR followed. One entry per CDR3 protein, called by TCRdb with MiXCR from the multiplex PCR reads. The sample consists of a few hundred thousand distinct CDR3 sequences, around a fifth of them appearing once. The sample comes from a study of Graves' ophthalmopathy and Graves' hyperthyroidism. Turning to the study itself: Before any treatment was given, at initial diagnosis, peripheral blood was collected. Regarding the study as a whole: Stable hyperthyroidism and ophthalmopathy were told apart by a 13-signature model, which achieved almost 90% sensitivity and around 80% specificity. Blood also held most thyroid clonotypes expanded above 0.001 frequency.

J is TRBJ1-2 and V is TRBV6-1; D unclear. The receptor was derived from a woman aged 18-35 years with stable Graves' hyperthyroidism. Specimen: peripheral blood. DNA for the CDR3: TGTGCCAGCAGTCCCAGACGGTATCCTAACTATGGCTACACCTTC. Translated: CASSPRRYPNYGYTF.